This TCR beta chain originates from a study of CXCR3-negative and CXCR3-positive naive CD8 T cells. Study at large: The libraries together contributed some 140 million TRB reads, each supplying about 1.5 +/- 0.3 million.

Germline V gene lookup returns CDR1 SGHDN and CDR2 FVKESK. CDR3 size: 16 residues. Study findings and constraints: CXCR3-expressing naive cells carried TRB CDR3s more hydrophobic than those of CXCR3-negative naive cells.

CD8+ T cell subsets were each sorted in triplicate, 300,000 or so cells apiece. Naive CD8+ T cells displayed a CD45RO-CCR7+CD27+CD95- phenotype. Note on this clonotype: Its antigen is unknown.

Libraries were UMI-labeled 5' RACE TRB cDNA. TCRdb reprocessed the 5' RACE reads and stores each CDR3 protein as one record, lacking DNA. Its listing shows 45,000 to 75,000 distinct CDR3 sequences. The sequence came from a human donor in good health. Some clones in this sample may be carry-over from other donors' samples. Source material: naive CXCR3- CD8+ T cells from blood. The subset is: CD45RO-CCR7+CD27+CD95- naive CD8+ T cells lacking CXCR3 (TNR3-). V usage is TRBV14 and J usage is TRBJ2-7; the D call from TCRdb, TRBD1, cannot be confirmed without DNA. CDR3 loop: CASSQESGQGAHEQYF. Together with reference TRBV14 and TRBJ2-7, the CDR3 gives the full variable domain: EAGVTQFPSHSVIEKGQTVTLRCDPISGHDNLYWYRRVMGKEIKFLLHFVKESKQDESGMPNNRFLAERTGGTYSTLKVQPAELEDSGVYFCASSQESGQGAHEQYFGPGTRLTVT.